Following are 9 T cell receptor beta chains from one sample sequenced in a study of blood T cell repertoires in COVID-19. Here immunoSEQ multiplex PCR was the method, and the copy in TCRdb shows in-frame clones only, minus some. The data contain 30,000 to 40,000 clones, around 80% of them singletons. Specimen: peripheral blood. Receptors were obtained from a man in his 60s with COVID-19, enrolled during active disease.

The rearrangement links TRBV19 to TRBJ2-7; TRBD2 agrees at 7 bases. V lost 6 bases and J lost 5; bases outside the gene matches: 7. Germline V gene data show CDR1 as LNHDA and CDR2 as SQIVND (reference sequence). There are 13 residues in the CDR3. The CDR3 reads CASRSGGRDEQYF. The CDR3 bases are TGTGCCAGTAGGTCGGGAGGTAGGGACGAGCAGTACTTC.

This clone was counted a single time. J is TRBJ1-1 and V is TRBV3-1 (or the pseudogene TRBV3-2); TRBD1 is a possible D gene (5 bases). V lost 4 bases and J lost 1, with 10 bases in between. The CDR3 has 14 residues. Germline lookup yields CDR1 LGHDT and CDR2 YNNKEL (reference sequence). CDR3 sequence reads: CASSLIGGNTEAFF. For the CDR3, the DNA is TGTGCCAGCAGCCTGATCGGGGGGAACACTGAAGCTTTCTTT.

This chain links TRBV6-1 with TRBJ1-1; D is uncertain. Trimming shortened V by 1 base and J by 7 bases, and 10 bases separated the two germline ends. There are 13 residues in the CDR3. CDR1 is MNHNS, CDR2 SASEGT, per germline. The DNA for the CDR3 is TGTGCCAGCAGTGAAGTCCAGACAAGTGAAGCTTTCTTT. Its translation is CASSEVQTSEAFF.

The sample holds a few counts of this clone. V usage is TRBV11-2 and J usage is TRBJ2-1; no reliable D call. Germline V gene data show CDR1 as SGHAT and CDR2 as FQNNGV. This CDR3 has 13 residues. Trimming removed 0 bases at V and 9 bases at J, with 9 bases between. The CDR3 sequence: CASSLDPTSEQFF. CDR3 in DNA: TGTGCCAGCAGCTTAGATCCGACTTCTGAGCAGTTCTTC. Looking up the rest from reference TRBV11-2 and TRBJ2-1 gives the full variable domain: EAGVAQSPRYKIIEKRQSVAFWCNPISGHATLYWYQQILGQGPKLLIQFQNNGVVDDSQLPKDRFSAERLKGVDSTLKIQPAKLEDSAVYLCASSLDPTSEQFFGPGTRLTVL.

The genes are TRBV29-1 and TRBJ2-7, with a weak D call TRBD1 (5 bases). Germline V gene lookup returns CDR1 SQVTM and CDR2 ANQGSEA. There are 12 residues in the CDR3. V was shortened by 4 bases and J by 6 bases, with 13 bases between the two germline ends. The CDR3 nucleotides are TGCAGCGTTGTCAGGGATCAAGCCGAGCAGTACTTC. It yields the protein CSVVRDQAEQYF.

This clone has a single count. The CDR3 here is CASSLEDSSYNEQFF. The DNA for the CDR3 is TGTGCCAGCAGCTTGGAGGACAGCTCCTACAATGAGCAGTTCTTC. V usage is TRBV5-4 and J usage is TRBJ2-1, with D maybe TRBD1 (6 bases). The V gene lost 0 bases and the J gene lost 0 bases, with 7 bases spanning the gap. The CDR3 sequence is 15 residues long. Germline V gene data show CDR1 as SGHNT and CDR2 as YYREEE (reference sequence). Combining the CDR3 with reference TRBV5-4 and TRBJ2-1 gives the whole variable domain ETGVTQSPTHLIKTRGQQVTLRCSSQSGHNTVSWYQQALGQGPQFIFQYYREEENGRGNFPPRFSGLQFPNYSSELNVNALELDDSALYLCASSLEDSSYNEQFFGPGTRLTVL.

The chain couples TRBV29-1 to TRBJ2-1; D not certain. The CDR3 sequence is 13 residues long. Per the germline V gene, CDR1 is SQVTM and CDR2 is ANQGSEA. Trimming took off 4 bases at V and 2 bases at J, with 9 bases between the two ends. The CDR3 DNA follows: TGCAGCGTTGGATCCGGTACCTACAATGAGCAGTTCTTC. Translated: CSVGSGTYNEQFF.

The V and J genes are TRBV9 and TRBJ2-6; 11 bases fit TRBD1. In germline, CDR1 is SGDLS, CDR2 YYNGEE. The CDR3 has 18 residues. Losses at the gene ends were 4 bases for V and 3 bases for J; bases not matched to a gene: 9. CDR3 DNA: TGTGCCAGCAGCCCCCTGGACAGGGGGCGGGTTGGGGCCAACGTCCTGACTTTC. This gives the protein CASSPLDRGRVGANVLTF.

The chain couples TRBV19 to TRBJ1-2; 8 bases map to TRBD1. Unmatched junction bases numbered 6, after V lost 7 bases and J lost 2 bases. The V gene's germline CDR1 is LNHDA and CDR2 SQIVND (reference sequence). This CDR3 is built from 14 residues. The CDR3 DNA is TGTGCCAGTACCCAGAGGGACAGGAACTATGGCTACACCTTC. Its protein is CASTQRDRNYGYTF.